The rows below give T cell receptor beta chains drawn from one sample of a study of blood T cells in healthy people across ages. MiXCR was run by TCRdb on the 5' RACE reads, yielding one entry per CDR3 protein. The table lists fewer than 800,000 distinct CDR3 sequences, 20% to 25% of them singletons, with 8% to 10% in the top ten. These data were also filed under a second study, of T cells of mothers and their children.

The sample consisted of blood. These receptors all stem from a boy younger than 18 in good health. Both conserved end residues are part of each CDR3.

j_gene,v_gene,CDR3aa
TRBJ1-3,TRBV7-2,CASSRGTGGNTIYF
TRBJ1-2,TRBV6-1,CTSSEAGRGRTF
TRBJ1-1,TRBV3-1,CASSYRGGTEAFF
TRBJ1-1,TRBV5-5,CASSRDRGQFYMNTEAFF
TRBJ1-2,TRBV9,CASVSNRDGYTF
TRBJ1-1,TRBV11-2,CASSLDQSVPNTEAFF
TRBJ2-5,TRBV28,CASSSPRLALSSDQYF
TRBJ1-2,TRBV9,CASSVDLELYGYTF
TRBJ2-1,TRBV28,CASSQGGERKNEQFF
TRBJ2-5,TRBV12-3/TRBV12-4,CASSLGSGGSETQYF
TRBJ2-6,TRBV5-1,CASSPAREKGANVLTF
TRBJ2-3,TRBV12-3/TRBV12-4,CASRSIWSQIIVPDTQYF
-,TRBV10-3,CAISGTDSYEQYF
TRBJ1-5,TRBV27,CASSTRGGQINQPQHF
TRBJ2-1,TRBV7-9,CASRRQTNEQFF
TRBJ1-1,TRBV24-1,CATSEQGEAFF
TRBJ2-3,TRBV6-5,CASSSLGTDTQYF
TRBJ2-3,TRBV4-1,CASSQVRGLLTDTQYF
TRBJ2-7,TRBV7-8,CASSPRQKRLKPYEQYF
TRBJ2-1,TRBV29-1,CSVLAYEQFF
TRBJ2-3,TRBV20-1,CSAPKAGGDTQYF
TRBJ1-1,TRBV12-3/TRBV12-4,CASSLPGAALNTEAFF
TRBJ2-7,TRBV6-1,CASRHIVGYEQYF
TRBJ2-5,TRBV29-1,CSVVLGGGTQYF
TRBJ2-1,TRBV29-1,CSVVTGDSYNEQFF
TRBJ2-7,TRBV29-1,CSAVTSGNTREQYF
TRBJ2-1,TRBV11-2,CASSPVAGYNEQFF
TRBJ2-1,TRBV12-3/TRBV12-4,CASSPAGGNEQFF
TRBJ2-5,TRBV12-5,CASGLGVSDQETQYF
TRBJ1-4,TRBV5-1,CASSPGRISNEKLFF
TRBJ2-2,TRBV29-1,CSVEDPGQGSGELFF
TRBJ2-1,TRBV28,CASSFLGGTYNEQFF
TRBJ1-4,TRBV6-6,CASSSSVANEKLFF
TRBJ2-7,TRBV12-3/TRBV12-4,CASRSTSGNYEQYF
TRBJ2-7,TRBV15,CATSSQPGQGKIYEQYF